Listed below are T cell receptor beta chains from one sample, sequenced in a study of T cell repertoires in cytomegalovirus infection. The antigens for these receptors are not known. TCRdb ran MiXCR on the reads and lists one entry per CDR3 protein. Among more than 110,000 distinct CDR3 sequences listed, 32% were seen once. Sequenced here: CD8+ T cells from cultured PBMCs, sampled from culture after CMV antigen stimulation. The source of these receptors is a human donor in good health (CMV status not recorded). Some clones in this sample may be carry-over from other donors' samples. The CDR3 runs from the conserved cysteine through the conserved F or W. Each record gives: clone size, V gene, J gene, D gene, CDR3 protein, CDR3 DNA. The D gene is left open where the match is weak. Not all rows give a size; the values are once, few, many and, for expanded clones, a class.

>many|TRBV12-3/TRBV12-4|TRBJ2-3|TRBD2
CASSLAGGSTDTQYF
TGTGCCAGCAGCTTAGCGGGGGGATCCACAGATACGCAGTATTTT
>.|TRBV19|TRBJ1-1|.
CASNYGGTEAFF
TGTGCCAGTAATTACGGTGGGACTGAAGCTTTCTTT
>.|TRBV7-9|TRBJ1-2|.
CASSLGEKIYGYTF
TGTGCCAGCAGCTTAGGGGAAAAGATCTATGGCTACACCTTC
>.|TRBV7-9|TRBJ2-7|.
CASSLTGQFEQYF
TGTGCCAGCAGTTTGACAGGCCAGTTCGAGCAGTACTTC
>.|TRBV2|TRBJ2-1|TRBD2
CASSFLAGGGEQFF
TGTGCCAGCAGTTTTCTAGCGGGAGGAGGTGAGCAGTTCTTC
>.|TRBV12-5|TRBJ2-7|.
CASGFDSYEQYF
TGTGCTAGTGGTTTCGATTCGTACGAGCAGTACTTC
>few|TRBV7-6|TRBJ2-6|.
CASSPRVGTGANVLTF
TGTGCCAGCAGCCCCCGGGTGGGGACTGGGGCCAACGTCCTGACTTTC
>many|TRBV7-6|TRBJ1-3|.
CASSLVDGRSGNTIYF
TGTGCCAGCAGCTTAGTGGACGGAAGATCTGGAAACACCATATATTTT
>many|TRBV24-1|TRBJ1-1|.
CATSAPGAQGITEAFF
TGTGCCACCAGTGCCCCGGGCGCCCAGGGGATCACTGAAGCTTTCTTT
>.|TRBV6-1|TRBJ1-5|.
CASSFRGGNQPQHF
TGTGCCAGCAGTTTTCGTGGAGGCAATCAGCCCCAGCATTTT
>.|TRBV7-9|TRBJ2-3|.
CASREIADTQYF
TGTGCCAGCAGAGAGATCGCAGATACGCAGTATTTT
>.|TRBV7-9|TRBJ2-1|TRBD2
CASSPGAAGGGPYNEQFF
TGTGCCAGCAGCCCCGGGGCAGCGGGGGGGGGCCCCTACAATGAGCAGTTCTTC
>.|TRBV11-2|TRBJ2-5|TRBD1
CASSLGDSEWETQYF
TGTGCCAGCAGCTTAGGGGACAGTGAGTGGGAGACCCAGTACTTC
>few|TRBV28|TRBJ1-1|.
CASSRQPNTEAFF
TGTGCCAGCAGTCGACAGCCGAACACTGAAGCTTTCTTT
>few|TRBV11-2|TRBJ2-1|TRBD1
CASDLTGGSHNEQFF
TGTGCCAGCGATCTGACAGGGGGATCCCACAATGAGCAGTTCTTC
>.|TRBV7-2|TRBJ2-1|.
CASSLMSHSEQFF
TGTGCCAGCAGCTTAATGTCCCACAGTGAGCAGTTCTTC
>many|TRBV7-2|TRBJ2-5|TRBD2
CASSSGLAGVQETQYF
TGTGCCAGCAGCTCGGGACTAGCGGGGGTGCAAGAGACCCAGTACTTC
>.|TRBV7-6|TRBJ2-3|.
CASSSVEVDTQYF
TGTGCCAGCAGCTCCGTCGAGGTGGATACGCAGTATTTT
>few|TRBV19|TRBJ2-2|TRBD1
CASNGQEAGELFF
TGTGCCAGCAATGGACAGGAGGCCGGGGAGCTGTTTTTT
>few|TRBV27|TRBJ2-3|TRBD2
CASSLLAGGPDTQYF
TGTGCCAGCAGTTTACTAGCGGGGGGGCCAGATACGCAGTATTTT